Below, 30 T cell receptor beta chains from the same sample are listed, as sequenced in a study of blood T cells in healthy people across ages. Next came a second PCR, run for about 7 to 12 cycles, which used a sample-barcoded 5' primer along with a J-beta primer mix. TCRdb re-analysed the 5' RACE reads in MiXCR, keeping a single row per CDR3 protein. The sample lists some 1.5 million distinct CDR3 sequences, under 30% occurring once. The sample comprised blood. These receptors originate from a woman younger than 45 in good health.

The V and J genes are TRBV30 and TRBJ2-7, with TRBD1 as a possible D gene (6 bases). Germline values: CDR1 GTSNPN, CDR2 SVGIG (reference sequence). V lost 4 bases and J lost 1, with 14 bases in between. CDR3 length: 14 residues. CDR3 region: CAWKGGDISYEQYF. The CDR3 DNA follows: TGTGCCTGGAAAGGTGGGGACATATCCTACGAGCAGTACTTC.

This clonotype was picked up a small number of times. The chain has TRBV2 and TRBJ2-7, with D possibly called TRBD1 or TRBD2 (6 bases each). This CDR3 is built from 17 residues. V lost 6 bases to trimming and J lost 2 bases, with 23 bases between them. Germline assignment: CDR1 SNHLY and CDR2 FYNNEI. CDR3 nucleotides: TGTGCCAGCAGGGATGGCGGAGGGCAGGGGTCTCCCTACGAGCAGTACTTC. Protein: CASRDGGGQGSPYEQYF.

This chain joins TRBV14 and TRBJ2-7, with D possibly being TRBD1 (6 bases). The CDR3 extends over 16 amino acids. Germline assignment: CDR1 SGHDN and CDR2 FVKESK. V was clipped by 4 bases and J by 6 bases, with 22 bases between them. CDR3 bases: TGTGCCAGCAGCCCCAGTAAGTTACGAGGGGGAGTCGAGCAGTACTTC. This codes for CASSPSKLRGGVEQYF.

A few counts support this clonotype. This rearrangement joins TRBV6-5 to TRBJ1-1; tentatively, D is TRBD1 (5 bases). CDR3 length equals 15 residues. The germline gives CDR1 MNHEY, CDR2 SVGAGI. V was shortened by 0 bases and J by 1 base, with 9 bases between the two germline ends. The CDR3 is CASSYSWQGNTEAFF. DNA for the CDR3: TGTGCCAGCAGTTACTCGTGGCAGGGGAACACTGAAGCTTTCTTT.

This chain joins TRBV2 and TRBJ1-2; TRBD1 might be the D (5 bases). The CDR3 totals 14 residues. CDR1 SNHLY and CDR2 FYNNEI come from the germline V gene. V lost 7 bases and J lost 5, with 17 bases in between. In DNA, the CDR3 is TGTGCCAGCACCCCGTGGGGGAGTGGGTATGGCTACACCTTC. It codes for CASTPWGSGYGYTF. Based on the CDR3 plus reference TRBV2 and TRBJ1-2, the full variable domain is EPEVTQTPSHQVTQMGQEVILRCVPISNHLYFYWYRQILGQKVEFLVSFYNNEISEKSEIFDDQFSVERPDGSNFTLKIRSTKLEDSAMYFCASTPWGSGYGYTFGSGTRLTVV.

On this clonotype: Compared with germline, one end of the junction differs, possibly owing to a read error. The genes are TRBV9 and TRBJ1-1, with D unclear. Germline assignment: CDR1 SGDLS and CDR2 YYNGEE. The CDR3 loop spans 14 amino acids. DNA of the CDR3: TGTGCCAGCAGCCCCAATATGTGGAACACCGAAGCTTTCTTT. Translated, it gives CASSPNMWNTEAFF.

The CDR3 here is CASSPLGIALDTQYF. Here the CDR3 DNA reads TGTGCCAGCAGCCCCCTGGGGATTGCCCTAGATACGCAGTATTTT. This chain uses TRBV7-3 with TRBJ2-3; D ambiguous. CDR3 length equals 15 residues. The V end was cut by 5 bases, the J end by 5 bases, with 17 bases between. Germline V CDR1 and CDR2: SGHTA, FQGTGA.

This rearrangement joins TRBV5-1 to TRBJ2-1, with 14 bases lining up with TRBD2. After removal of 4 bases from V and 5 bases from J, the junction contained 14 bases not matched to a gene. The germline V gene encodes CDR1 SGHRS and CDR2 YFSETQ. This CDR3 comprises 19 residues. The chain's CDR3 is CASSPRLAGGPGENNEQFF. In DNA, the CDR3 is TGCGCCAGCAGCCCACGACTAGCGGGGGGGCCAGGCGAAAACAATGAGCAGTTCTTC.

This clonotype was seen a handful of times. The chain is built from TRBV6-5 and TRBJ2-4; a weak D match, TRBD1 (6 bases). TRBJ2-7 explains the end of the DNA better; the J call may be wrong. The germline CDR1 and CDR2 sequences are MNHEY and SVGAGI. CDR3 size: 15 residues. Written as DNA, the CDR3 is TGTGCCAGCAGTTACTCTACAGGGACCCTCGCCGAGCAGTACTTC. It specifies CASSYSTGTLAEQYF.

This clonotype was picked up many times. The chain employs TRBV5-1 and TRBJ2-7; tentatively, D is TRBD2 (6 bases). V gave up 4 bases and J gave up 7 bases, with 21 bases separating them. Germline lookup yields CDR1 SGHRS and CDR2 YFSETQ. This CDR3 is 15 amino acids long. The CDR3 DNA follows: TGCGCCAGCAGCCTCATGGACTATCTCGTGGAGGAGCAGTACTTC. Amino acid sequence: CASSLMDYLVEEQYF. The complete variable domain, with remaining parts taken from reference TRBV5-1 and TRBJ2-7, reads KAGVTQTPRYLIKTRGQQVTLSCSPISGHRSVSWYQQTPGQGLQFLFEYFSETQRNKGNFPGRFSGRQFSNSRSEMNVSTLELGDSALYLCASSLMDYLVEEQYFGPGTRLTVT.

This clonotype was seen a few times. The chain carries TRBV20-1 and TRBJ2-3; D gene ambiguous. The CDR3 length is 14 residues. The ends were cut back, 4 bases at V and 1 base at J, with 12 bases in the middle. The germline gives CDR1 DFQATT, CDR2 SNEGSKA (reference sequence). DNA of the CDR3: TGCAGTGCTACTAATATCCGGGGCACAGATACGCAGTATTTT. As protein: CSATNIRGTDTQYF.

The chain links TRBV29-1 to TRBJ2-5; D is undetermined. The CDR3 has 11 amino acids. The V end lost 3 bases, the J end lost 0 bases, and 2 bases lay between the germline ends. Germline V lookup: CDR1 SQVTM, CDR2 ANQGSEA. CDR3 amino acids: CSVENQETQYF. The DNA for the CDR3 is TGCAGCGTTGAGAACCAAGAGACCCAGTACTTC.

This clonotype was counted only a few times. J is TRBJ2-1 and V is TRBV7-9, with D tentatively TRBD1 or TRBD2 (6 bases each). Trimming left V 5 bases short and J 9 bases short, with 20 bases between. The CDR3 extends over 15 amino acids. In germline, CDR1 is SEHNR, CDR2 FQNEAQ (reference sequence). Written as DNA, the CDR3 is TGTGCCAGCAGCCGCCGGTGGGCGGAGGGGGGTGAGCAGTTCTTC. As protein: CASSRRWAEGGEQFF.

DNA of the CDR3: TGTGCCAGCTTTTTCTCGGCAGATACGCAGTATTTT. As protein: CASFFSADTQYF. The J gene is TRBJ2-3, the V gene TRBV12-3 or TRBV12-4; unclear D gene. Trimming cost V 8 bases and J 4 bases, with 10 bases left between them. This CDR3 region has 12 residues.

This chain connects TRBV18 to TRBJ2-1, with D unclear. CDR1 KGHSH and CDR2 LQKENI come from the germline V gene. The CDR3 contains 15 residues. The ends were cut back, 2 bases at V and 11 bases at J, with 19 bases in the middle. The CDR3 sequence: CASSPSYGAADQQFF. DNA for the CDR3: TGTGCCAGCTCACCAAGTTACGGTGCGGCCGACCAGCAGTTCTTC.

This sequence joins TRBV11-1 and TRBJ2-5, with D tentatively TRBD2 (5 bases). Trimming cost V 3 bases and J 5 bases, with 13 bases left between them. There are 14 residues in the CDR3. Germline CDR1 is SGHAT and CDR2 is FQDESV (reference sequence). The CDR3, as DNA: TGTGCCAGCAGCTTGGAGGAACAACCCGAGACCCAGTACTTC. Translated, it gives CASSLEEQPETQYF.

In this sample, this clonotype turned up a few times. The chain employs TRBV4-3 and TRBJ2-3; D possibly corresponds to TRBD2 (6 bases). V was pared by 3 bases and J by 0 bases, with 10 bases between. The length of the CDR3 is 15 residues. Germline CDR1 LGHNA, CDR2 YSLEER. The CDR3 DNA follows: TGCGCCAGCAGCCAGAGGACTACCAGCACAGATACGCAGTATTTT. Its protein is CASSQRTTSTDTQYF.

This sequence joins TRBV18 and TRBJ2-1; 8 nucleotides line up with TRBD1. This CDR3 is 18 amino acids long. J lost 0 bases, V lost 3 bases, and 10 bases had no gene match. The germline CDR1 and CDR2 sequences are KGHSH and LQKENI. The CDR3 is CASSPQGALPISYNEQFF. CDR3 DNA: TGTGCCAGCTCACCGCAGGGGGCTCTTCCGATCTCCTACAATGAGCAGTTCTTC. Filled out from reference TRBV18 and TRBJ2-1, the complete variable domain reads NAGVMQNPRHLVRRRGQEARLRCSPMKGHSHVYWYRQLPEEGLKFMVYLQKENIIDESGMPKERFSAEFPKEGPSILRIQQVVRGDSAAYFCASSPQGALPISYNEQFFGPGTRLTVL.

This clonotype was observed a few times. V usage is TRBV2 and J usage is TRBJ1-2; the D gene is possibly TRBD1 (5 bases). The CDR3 has 11 amino acids. Germline V lookup: CDR1 SNHLY, CDR2 FYNNEI. Trimming removed 10 bases from V and 8 bases from J, with 14 bases in between. CDR3 DNA sequence: TGTGCCACCACATCGGGGGACGGCTACACCTTC. Translating gives CATTSGDGYTF.

The rearrangement joins TRBV13 to TRBJ2-6; 12 bases are shared with TRBD2. This CDR3 region has 16 residues. V dropped 5 bases and J dropped 2; count of bases not matched to a gene: 1. Germline loops: CDR1 PRHDT, CDR2 FYEKMQ (reference sequence). The CDR3 here is CASSRLAGAGANVLTF. CDR3 nucleotide sequence: TGTGCCAGCAGCCGACTAGCGGGAGCTGGGGCCAACGTCCTGACTTTC.

This rearrangement joins TRBV15 to TRBJ2-7; 8 positions agree with TRBD2. Germline V lookup: CDR1 LNHNV, CDR2 YYDKDF (reference sequence). This CDR3 contains 19 residues. J gave up 3 bases and V 0 bases, and 16 bases lay outside the gene matches. The CDR3 nucleotides are TGTGCCACCAGCAGAGATAGCTTCCGCCTGAGCGGGGGCTACTACGAGCAGTACTTC. As protein: CATSRDSFRLSGGYYEQYF.

The chain employs TRBV6-2 or TRBV6-3 and TRBJ1-2; 8 bases agree with TRBD1. Per the germline V gene, CDR1 is MNHEY and CDR2 is SVGEGT. The CDR3 contains 13 residues. Trimming took 7 bases from V and 8 from J; bases not matched to a gene: 9. CDR3 in DNA: TGTGCCAGCACCGAGGGACAGGCAAAGGGCTACACCTTC. It specifies CASTEGQAKGYTF.

A single count supports this clonotype. The rearrangement links TRBV6-5 to TRBJ2-3; D perhaps matches TRBD1 (6 bases). The CDR3 contains 14 residues. Trimming removed 4 bases from V and 3 bases from J, with 11 bases in between. In germline, CDR1 is MNHEY, CDR2 SVGAGI. The CDR3 here is CASSFRDKTDTQYF. DNA of the CDR3: TGTGCCAGCAGTTTCCGGGACAAAACAGATACGCAGTATTTT.

This clonotype was detected a few times. The rearrangement joins TRBV28 to TRBJ2-1, with a possible D match to TRBD2 (6 bases). The V gene's germline CDR1 is MDHEN and CDR2 SYDVKM. V was cut by 7 bases and J by 15 bases, with 16 bases left in between. The CDR3 contains 11 residues. The CDR3 protein is CASTRGENPFF. CDR3 coding DNA: TGTGCCAGCACCCGCGGGGAAAACCCGTTCTTC.

This chain connects TRBV20-1 to TRBJ2-5; 10 bases match TRBD1. Near its end, the DNA agrees better with TRBJ2-1, so the J call may be wrong. CDR3 length: 16 amino acids. Germline V gene sequence: CDR1 DFQATT, CDR2 SNEGSKA (reference sequence). CDR3: CSALSGQGGRQETQFF. CDR3 nucleotides: TGCAGTGCTTTGAGTGGACAGGGGGGACGTCAAGAGACCCAGTTCTTC.

V and J are TRBV20-1 and TRBJ1-6; no firm D call. This CDR3 has 11 amino acids. Looked up from germline, CDR1 is DFQATT and CDR2 is SNEGSKA (reference sequence). The CDR3 sequence: CSPEEGSPLHF. CDR3 DNA sequence: TGCAGCCCCGAAGAAGGTTCACCCCTCCACTTT.

This clonotype was found a few times. This rearrangement joins TRBV21-1 to TRBJ2-5; no DNA check was done on the table's D call, TRBD1. TRBV21-1 is deemed a pseudogene. The CDR3 is made up of 13 amino acids. The CDR3 DNA sequence: TGTGCCAGCAGCATGGGACACCCAGAGACCCAGTACTTC. This codes for CASSMGHPETQYF.

This clonotype came up a few times. The genes are TRBV7-2 and TRBJ2-1; D possibly corresponds to TRBD1 (5 bases). Germline V lookup: CDR1 SGHTA, CDR2 FQGNSA. This CDR3 is 13 amino acids long. Trimming removed 5 bases at V and 7 bases at J, with 12 bases between. The CDR3 sequence: CASSTSRENEQFF. CDR3 in DNA: TGTGCCAGCAGCACCAGCAGGGAAAATGAGCAGTTCTTC.

The chain couples TRBV7-9 to TRBJ2-7; 7 positions match TRBD2. V shed 2 bases and J 0 bases; nucleotides not matched to a gene: 13. The V gene's germline CDR1 is SEHNR and CDR2 FQNEAQ (reference sequence). This CDR3 has 18 amino acids. The CDR3 DNA reads TGTGCCAGCAGCTTATACGGGGATGGGGGGGGATACTCCTACGAGCAGTACTTC. As protein: CASSLYGDGGGYSYEQYF.

This clonotype was counted a few times. This chain links TRBV29-1 with TRBJ2-7, with D perhaps given as TRBD1 or TRBD2 (5 bases each). CDR1 SQVTM and CDR2 ANQGSEA come from the germline V gene. The length of the CDR3 is 19 residues. Trimming cost V 4 bases and J 0 bases, with 28 bases left between them. The CDR3 loop is CSVGGSSFRGHPSSYEQYF. The DNA of the CDR3 is TGCAGCGTTGGGGGCAGTAGTTTCCGAGGGCACCCTAGCTCCTACGAGCAGTACTTC.